This T cell receptor beta chain appears in the sequencing data of a study of CXCR3-negative and CXCR3-positive naive CD8 T cells. Broader study findings: CXCR3-negative and CXCR3-positive naive cells shared comparable TRBV-TRBJ usage, but memory cells did not.

The TRB libraries of cDNA were built by UMI-labeled 5' RACE. TCRdb reprocessed the 5' RACE reads, with one entry per CDR3 protein and no DNA. The sample totals about 41,000 distinct CDR3 sequences; its top ten clones hold approximately 15%. This CDR3 has 14 residues. Germline assignment: CDR1 SEHNR and CDR2 FQNEAQ (reference sequence). Notes on this clonotype: Its antigen is unknown.

Sequencing was performed on memory CD8+ T cells from blood. The TCR sequence derives from a human donor in good health. Some clones in this sample may be carry-over from other donors' samples. The chain uses TRBV7-9 and TRBJ2-4; TCRdb calls TRBD2, which cannot be checked without DNA. CDR3 region: CASSLNDQLGSQYF.